The clone carrying this T cell receptor (beta chain) was recorded once. Germline CDR1 and CDR2: LGHNA and YSLEER. The V and J ends lost 0 bases and 3 bases respectively, with 8 bases between them. The CDR3 has 14 amino acids. How the authors handled the data: Estimates of nucleated cell counts were drawn from the amplification of reference gene primers. Libraries were prepared by immunoSEQ multiplex PCR; TCRdb keeps only in-frame clonotypes and omits some of them. V and J calls and clone size are copied from that table; D and trimming were computed from the DNA. Counted here are roughly 38,000 clones, 80% to 90% occurring once; the ten biggest clones make up around 9%. The source of the sample is a study of blood T cell repertoires in COVID-19. As for the study in general: Whether acute or convalescent, the COVID-19 samples came from the United States, Italy and Spain. PBMCs, B-cell-depleted T cells, or T cells were the source of the cDNA or gDNA that made up the material.

Sequenced: peripheral blood. The gene calls are TRBV4-3 and TRBJ1-2; D is perhaps TRBD1 (5 bases). The clonotype originates from an older woman with acute or convalescent COVID-19. The CDR3 sequence: CASSQDRGDYGYTF. Here the CDR3 DNA reads TGCGCCAGCAGCCAAGATCGGGGGGACTATGGCTACACCTTC.